These 32 T cell receptor beta chains were all obtained from the same sample, sequenced in a study of regulatory dendritic cells for organ transplantation. Sorted T cells were CFSE-labeled and cultured less than 6 days with allogeneic regulatory or mature dendritic cells at 1:10. The table came from immunoSEQ multiplex PCR; TCRdb's copy has only in-frame clones and leaves some out. Of some 9,300 clones listed, about 85% were seen once; the top ten hold under 3%. These receptors are not linked to any known antigen. Sequenced input: memory CD4+ T cells from blood cultured with dendritic cells. As to subset: CD45RO+ memory T cells. The receptors were gathered from a human donor in good health.

This chain connects TRBV25-1 to TRBJ2-5; D call uncertain. V was clipped by 1 base and J by 2 bases, with 2 bases between them. CDR1 and CDR2 (germline): MGHDK, SYGVNS. This CDR3 spans 12 amino acids. CDR3 in DNA: TGTGCCAGCAGTGAATCTCAAGAGACCCAGTACTTC. Translating it yields CASSESQETQYF.

V gene TRBV11-2 combines with J gene TRBJ1-2; D is unclear. Trimming left V 1 base short and J 1 base short, with 13 bases between. This CDR3 is built from 16 residues. CDR1 and CDR2 from the germline V gene are SGHAT and FQNNGV. CDR3 DNA: TGTGCCAGCAGCTTAGTACGGTCCGTGAATAACTATGGCTACACCTTC. This encodes CASSLVRSVNNYGYTF.

The chain uses TRBV12-5 and TRBJ2-5; tentatively, D is TRBD1 or TRBD2 (5 bases each). Germline V lookup: CDR1 LGHNT, CDR2 FRNRAP. The CDR3 consists of 13 residues. CDR3 coding DNA: TGTGCGGGTCAAACGGGGCGCAAAGAGACCCAGTACTTC. It encodes CAGQTGRKETQYF.

The rearrangement links TRBV5-1 to TRBJ1-1; D is unclear. V shed 0 bases and J shed 6 bases, with 12 bases lying between them. CDR1 is SGHRS, CDR2 YFSETQ, per germline. The CDR3 is 14 residues long. The CDR3 loop is CASSLDLGYPEAFF. The DNA for the CDR3 is TGCGCCAGCAGCTTGGATTTGGGGTACCCTGAAGCTTTCTTT. Based on the CDR3 plus reference TRBV5-1 and TRBJ1-1, the full variable domain is KAGVTQTPRYLIKTRGQQVTLSCSPISGHRSVSWYQQTPGQGLQFLFEYFSETQRNKGNFPGRFSGRQFSNSRSEMNVSTLELGDSALYLCASSLDLGYPEAFFGQGTRLTVV.

The chain recombines TRBV13 with TRBJ2-1; TRBD2 matches at 12 bases. Germline V gene data show CDR1 as PRHDT and CDR2 as FYEKMQ (reference sequence). This CDR3 region has 15 residues. After removal of 7 bases from V and 4 bases from J, the junction contained 5 bases not matched to a gene. CDR3 protein: CASKTSGRTYNEQFF. The CDR3 DNA reads as TGTGCCAGCAAGACTAGCGGGAGAACGTACAATGAGCAGTTCTTC.

The rearrangement links TRBV29-1 to TRBJ1-1, with 7 bases identical to TRBD1. Per germline, CDR1 SQVTM and CDR2 ANQGSEA. The length of the CDR3 is 14 residues. V lost 5 bases, J lost 2 bases, and 8 bases stayed unmatched. CDR3 amino acids: CSVLDSGGNTEAFF. The DNA of the CDR3 is TGCAGCGTTCTAGACTCAGGGGGAAACACTGAAGCTTTCTTT.

The J gene is TRBJ2-7, the V gene TRBV11-2, with D perhaps matching TRBD1 (5 bases). There are 16 residues in the CDR3. V was shortened by 0 bases and J by 3 bases, with 15 bases between the two germline ends. Germline V gives CDR1 SGHAT, CDR2 FQNNGV. Here the CDR3 DNA reads TGTGCCAGCAGCTTAGACGAGGTTGGACACTACTACGAGCAGTACTTC. Amino acid sequence: CASSLDEVGHYYEQYF.

The rearrangement links TRBV6-5 to TRBJ1-5; possible D gene TRBD1, 5 bases. This CDR3 comprises 12 residues. Trimming took 5 bases from V and 6 from J, leaving 8 bases between them. Looked up from germline, CDR1 is MNHEY and CDR2 is SVGAGI. CDR3 sequence (DNA): TGTGCCAGCAGTAAGGGGACTCAGCCCCAGCATTTT. This translates into CASSKGTQPQHF.

This chain uses TRBV2 with TRBJ1-2; D is perhaps TRBD1 (5 bases). Trimming took off 2 bases at V and 1 base at J, with 11 bases between the two ends. Germline CDR1 reads SNHLY; CDR2 reads FYNNEI. CDR3 length: 15 amino acids. The CDR3 coding sequence is TGTGCCAGCAGTGAACGGGGCAGGGTTAACTATGGCTACACCTTC. This gives the protein CASSERGRVNYGYTF.

The rearrangement uses TRBV10-3 and TRBJ2-7, with TRBD1 matching 8 bases. This CDR3 has 12 residues. V lost 6 bases and J lost 3; bases outside the gene matches: 1. CDR1 ENHRY and CDR2 SYGVKD come from the germline V gene. CDR3 in DNA: TGTGCCATCAGGGGGACAGGCTACGAGCAGTACTTC. Translated: CAIRGTGYEQYF.

This clone turned up a few times. The J gene is TRBJ2-3, the V gene TRBV5-1; perhaps D is TRBD1 or TRBD2 (5 bases each). This CDR3 has 14 residues. The germline gives CDR1 SGHRS, CDR2 YFSETQ. V shed 0 bases and J shed 3 bases, with 8 bases lying between them. This chain's CDR3 is CASSLGGLTDTQYF. In DNA, the CDR3 is TGCGCCAGCAGCTTGGGGGGGTTGACAGATACGCAGTATTTT.

The rearrangement uses TRBV7-2 and TRBJ1-1; D call uncertain. Per germline, CDR1 SGHTA and CDR2 FQGNSA. This CDR3 is 14 amino acids long. V lost 5 bases and J lost 3, with 13 bases in between. This CDR3 reads CASSVPGGYTEAFF. CDR3 in DNA: TGTGCCAGCAGCGTACCGGGCGGTTACACTGAAGCTTTCTTT.

The chain employs TRBV6-4 and TRBJ2-1; 7 nucleotides align to TRBD1. The V segment lost 6 bases and the J segment 5 bases; nucleotides outside the gene matches: 10. Germline loops: CDR1 MRHNA, CDR2 SNTAGT. The CDR3 covers 15 residues. CDR3 DNA sequence: TGTGCCAGCAGCGATACCGGACAGGACCACAATGAGCAGTTCTTC. Translation gives CASSDTGQDHNEQFF.

This chain uses TRBV6-1 with TRBJ2-5; 8 bases are shared with TRBD2. V trimming: 4 bases; J trimming: 4 bases; junction bases outside the gene matches: 8. The CDR3 contains 15 residues. Germline V gene lookup returns CDR1 MNHNS and CDR2 SASEGT. The CDR3 loop is CASSGPVRGGETQYF. CDR3 nucleotides: TGTGCCAGCAGTGGACCCGTCCGGGGGGGAGAGACCCAGTACTTC.

The chain employs TRBV4-1 and TRBJ1-5; tentative D call: TRBD1 (5 bases). V shed 2 bases and J shed 1 base, with 15 bases lying between them. Germline assignment: CDR1 MGHRA and CDR2 YSYEKL. This CDR3 contains 17 residues. The DNA for the CDR3 is TGCGCCAGCAGCCAATATGGGACCGGAAGAAGCAATCAGCCCCAGCATTTT. Protein product: CASSQYGTGRSNQPQHF.

The chain links TRBV7-3 to TRBJ2-7; TRBD2 agrees at 9 bases. CDR3 size: 14 residues. Germline CDR1 is SGHTA and CDR2 is FQGTGA. Unmatched junction bases numbered 4, after V lost 5 bases and J lost 2 bases. The CDR3 nucleotides are TGTGCCAGCAGCGTGACTAGCGGACCCTACGAGCAGTACTTC. Its translation is CASSVTSGPYEQYF.

This clone has just a few counts. The chain is built from TRBV5-1 and TRBJ1-1, with D uncertain. The CDR3 is 14 amino acids. The germline CDR1 and CDR2 sequences are SGHRS and YFSETQ. The ends were cut back, 1 base at V and 1 base at J, with 8 bases in the middle. CDR3: CASSLRRWNTEAFF. CDR3 coding DNA: TGCGCCAGCAGCTTGCGGCGATGGAACACTGAAGCTTTCTTT.

The CDR3: CAITLGSGANVLTF. CDR3 coding DNA: TGTGCCATCACCCTTGGGTCCGGGGCCAACGTCCTGACTTTC. The genes are TRBV6-6 and TRBJ2-6; D unclear. Germline CDR1 is MNHNY and CDR2 is SVGAGI (reference sequence). The V end was cut by 10 bases, the J end by 4 bases, with 14 bases between. This CDR3 is built from 14 residues.

This clone was seen just once. The V gene is TRBV27, the J gene TRBJ1-2; D is perhaps TRBD1 (5 bases). V was trimmed by 9 bases and J by 2 bases, leaving 13 bases between them. Germline V gene sequence: CDR1 MNHEY, CDR2 SMNVEV (reference sequence). The CDR3 sequence is 13 residues long. The CDR3 nucleotides are TGTGCCAGTAAGTCCAGGGAAAACTATGGCTACACCTTC. It is translated as CASKSRENYGYTF.

V and J are TRBV6-1 and TRBJ2-7, with D tentatively TRBD1 or TRBD2 (5 bases each). This CDR3 is 15 amino acids long. Germline CDR1 MNHNS, CDR2 SASEGT. Trimming took off 1 base at V and 0 bases at J, with 10 bases between the two ends. CDR3 loop: CASSEVRDPSYEQYF. The CDR3 DNA sequence: TGTGCCAGCAGTGAAGTCCGGGACCCCTCCTACGAGCAGTACTTC.

The chain carries TRBV13 and TRBJ2-7; the D is unclear. The CDR3 runs 13 residues. The germline V gene encodes CDR1 PRHDT and CDR2 FYEKMQ (reference sequence). Trimming took 4 bases from V and 4 from J, leaving 11 bases between them. The CDR3 DNA reads TGTGCCAGCAGCTCCTCCGGCTGGTACGAGCAGTACTTC. Residues: CASSSSGWYEQYF. The full variable domain, rest sourced from reference TRBV13 and TRBJ2-7, is AAGVIQSPRHLIKEKRETATLKCYPIPRHDTVYWYQQGPGQDPQFLISFYEKMQSDKGSIPDRFSAQQFSDYHSELNMSSLELGDSALYFCASSSSGWYEQYFGPGTRLTVT.

V is TRBV2 and J is TRBJ2-7; perhaps D is TRBD1 or TRBD2 (7 bases each). Between the trimmed V and J ends, which lost 7 bases and 3 bases, there was a span of 16 bases. Germline V gives CDR1 SNHLY, CDR2 FYNNEI. This CDR3 comprises 14 residues. CDR3 residues: CASNVQGGSYEQYF. Written as DNA, the CDR3 is TGTGCCAGCAATGTTCAGGGGGGGAGCTACGAGCAGTACTTC.

This chain joins TRBV4-2 and TRBJ2-1; D is possibly TRBD1 or TRBD2 (6 bases each). Germline CDR1 and CDR2: LGHNA and YNFKEQ. The V end lost 4 bases, the J end lost 9 bases, and 13 bases lay between the germline ends. The CDR3 loop spans 13 amino acids. CDR3 DNA: TGTGCCAGCAGCCCCGGGGGCTATAGTGAGCAGTTCTTC. This sequence encodes CASSPGGYSEQFF.

V and J are TRBV2 and TRBJ2-6; D could derive from TRBD1 or TRBD2 (5 bases each). The CDR3 runs 15 residues. V lost 8 bases to trimming and J lost 0 bases, with 11 bases between them. Germline-derived CDR1 and CDR2 are SNHLY and FYNNEI. The CDR3 DNA is TGTGCCAGCCTAAGAGGGGACTCTGGGGCCAACGTCCTGACTTTC. This gives the protein CASLRGDSGANVLTF. The complete variable domain, with remaining parts taken from reference TRBV2 and TRBJ2-6, reads EPEVTQTPSHQVTQMGQEVILRCVPISNHLYFYWYRQILGQKVEFLVSFYNNEISEKSEIFDDQFSVERPDGSNFTLKIRSTKLEDSAMYFCASLRGDSGANVLTFGAGSRLTVL.

The chain has TRBV4-2 and TRBJ2-1; a weak D match, TRBD2 (5 bases). The V gene lost 2 bases and the J gene lost 2 bases, with 10 bases spanning the gap. This CDR3 contains 15 residues. Germline loops: CDR1 LGHNA, CDR2 YNFKEQ. Here the CDR3 reads CASSQSREAYNEQFF. The DNA for the CDR3 is TGTGCCAGCAGCCAATCCCGGGAAGCCTACAATGAGCAGTTCTTC.

The rearrangement joins TRBV28 to TRBJ2-5; TRBD1 aligns across 10 bases. The V gene's germline CDR1 is MDHEN and CDR2 SYDVKM. The CDR3 loop spans 15 amino acids. J lost 4 bases, V lost 4 bases, and 6 bases had no gene match. CDR3: CASSWPGQGLETQYF. The CDR3 nucleotides are TGTGCCAGCAGTTGGCCGGGACAGGGGCTAGAGACCCAGTACTTC.

This clone was recorded a few times. V and J are TRBV6-5 and TRBJ2-7; D tentatively reads TRBD1 or TRBD2 (6 bases each). The CDR3 totals 13 residues. Looked up from germline, CDR1 is MNHEY and CDR2 is SVGAGI. The ends were cut back, 3 bases at V and 6 bases at J, with 12 bases in the middle. In DNA form, the CDR3 reads TGTGCCAGCAGTTATCGAGGGGGAGGCGAGCAGTACTTC. Protein: CASSYRGGGEQYF.

The chain couples TRBV7-2 to TRBJ2-1; TRBD2 agrees at 9 bases. CDR3 size: 18 residues. The junction had 10 bases not matched to a gene; V was cut back by 2 bases and J by 2 bases. Germline CDR1 is SGHTA and CDR2 is FQGNSA. DNA of the CDR3: TGTGCCAGCAGCTTATATCCTAGCGGGACTAAGACCTACAATGAGCAGTTCTTC. Protein: CASSLYPSGTKTYNEQFF.

This clone was picked up one time. The rearrangement links TRBV9 to TRBJ1-6; D is perhaps TRBD1 (6 bases). The CDR3 consists of 16 residues. Germline V gene data show CDR1 as SGDLS and CDR2 as YYNGEE. Trimming shortened V by 3 bases and J by 6 bases, and 16 bases separated the two germline ends. In DNA form, the CDR3 reads TGTGCCAGCAGCGCAACCCCGGGGGCGCCTAATTCACCCCTCCACTTT. Protein: CASSATPGAPNSPLHF.

This clone was seen just once. The chain links TRBV6-1 to TRBJ2-5; no clear D gene. The J call is doubtful: the DNA matches TRBJ2-7 better. Germline lookup yields CDR1 MNHNS and CDR2 SASEGT. The length of the CDR3 is 15 residues. CDR3 DNA: TGTGCCAGCAGTGAGGGGTATATAGGCATCTACGAGCAGTACTTC. Translated: CASSEGYIGIYEQYF.

V is TRBV7-9 and J is TRBJ2-2; perhaps TRBD2 as D (6 bases). Looked up from germline, CDR1 is SEHNR and CDR2 is FQNEAQ (reference sequence). Deletions cut 4 bases from V and 6 bases from J, with 9 bases between. The CDR3 sequence is 13 residues long. In nucleotides, the CDR3 is TGTGCCAGCAGCTCAGGACTACCCGGGGAGCTGTTTTTT. Translation gives CASSSGLPGELFF.

The gene calls are TRBV6-5 and TRBJ2-2, with 7 bases fitting TRBD2. The CDR3 totals 13 residues. V lost 7 bases to trimming and J lost 6 bases; unmatched junction nucleotides: 5. Germline V gives CDR1 MNHEY, CDR2 SVGAGI. CDR3 region: CASNRGEAGELFF. The CDR3 DNA reads TGTGCCAGCAACCGGGGGGAAGCCGGGGAGCTGTTTTTT.